The sequence of this T cell receptor (beta chain) was determined in a study of T cells in Graves' hyperthyroidism and ophthalmopathy. Whole-study findings and limits: Model-based prediction identified ophthalmopathy a median about 6 months prior to its onset. Through a model of 13 V-J features, ophthalmopathy was separated from stable hyperthyroidism. Most expanded thyroid clonotypes above 0.001 also appeared in blood.

The germline V and J ends were trimmed by 3 bases and 5 bases, with 14 bases remaining between them. Per the germline V gene, CDR1 is SGDLS and CDR2 is YYNGEE. The CDR3 spans 14 residues. Template material for amplifying TCR beta CDR3 regions consisted of RNA transcripts. HTBI primers drove first-round RT-PCR of the TCR CDR3. TCRdb redid the calling of the multiplex PCR reads with MiXCR, one entry per CDR3 protein. Of about 420,000 distinct CDR3 sequences listed, about a sixth were seen once; the top ten hold around 7.7%. As regards this clonotype: Its specificity is unknown.

Source material: blood. This receptor was taken from a woman aged 18-29 years with Graves' hyperthyroidism. The chain joins TRBV9 to TRBJ2-5; tentatively, D is TRBD2 (5 bases). DNA of the CDR3: TGTGCCAGCAGCGGAGGACTGTCCCGGGAGACCCAGTACTTC. It yields the protein CASSGGLSRETQYF. Supplemented by reference TRBV9 and TRBJ2-5, the full variable domain reads DSGVTQTPKHLITATGQRVTLRCSPRSGDLSVYWYQQSLDQGLQFLIQYYNGEERAKGNILERFSAQQFPDLHSELNLSSLELGDSALYFCASSGGLSRETQYFGPGTRLLVL.